Shown below are 26 T cell receptor beta chains from a single sample sequenced in a study of CD8 T cells in Susac syndrome. About 0.5 to 1 ug RNA was reverse transcribed with random hexamers. A single record per CDR3 protein comes from TCRdb applying MiXCR to the immunoSEQ multiplex PCR reads. Altogether around 130,000 distinct CDR3 sequences are present, nearly 95% being singletons, with the ten largest covering around 0.12%. Sequenced: CD4+ T cells from PBMCs. The source is a human donor in good health.

This clonotype appeared once. This chain joins TRBV19 and TRBJ2-1; D is possibly TRBD2 (5 bases). The length of the CDR3 is 15 residues. Germline-derived CDR1 and CDR2 are LNHDA and SQIVND (reference sequence). V dropped 6 bases and J dropped 8 bases, with 20 bases sitting between them. The CDR3 loop is CASSTSGPSRDEQFF. In nucleotides, the CDR3 is TGTGCCAGTAGCACCTCCGGGCCCTCGAGGGATGAGCAGTTCTTC.

The gene calls are TRBV19 and TRBJ2-1; D gene unclear. Germline CDR1 and CDR2: LNHDA and SQIVND (reference sequence). Deletions cut 10 bases from V and 9 bases from J, with 19 bases between. The length of the CDR3 is 13 residues. The CDR3 spells CATSTFPGGEQFF. CDR3 bases: TGTGCCACCTCTACATTTCCCGGCGGTGAGCAGTTCTTC.

The genes are TRBV2 and TRBJ2-1, with D uncertain. Trimming cost V 10 bases and J 4 bases, with 14 bases left between them. The CDR3 length is 13 residues. Per germline, CDR1 SNHLY and CDR2 FYNNEI. This CDR3 reads CATRSRRYNEQFF. In DNA, the CDR3 is TGTGCCACCCGGTCCCGGCGATACAATGAGCAGTTCTTC.

V and J are TRBV12-3 or TRBV12-4 and TRBJ1-1; D remains ambiguous. The CDR3 loop spans 14 amino acids. Trimming pared 4 bases from V and 3 bases from J, leaving 12 bases between. The CDR3 DNA is TGTGCCAGCAGTTCCCCCTTGTACTACACTGAAGCTTTCTTT. Residues: CASSSPLYYTEAFF.

The V gene is TRBV2, the J gene TRBJ2-3, with a possible D match to TRBD2 (6 bases). Between the trimmed V and J ends, which lost 7 bases and 6 bases, there was a span of 14 bases. The V gene's germline CDR1 is SNHLY and CDR2 FYNNEI. The CDR3 totals 13 residues. Here the CDR3 DNA reads TGTGCCAGCACCACCGGAGGGGAGGATACGCAGTATTTT. This sequence encodes CASTTGGEDTQYF.

The chain combines TRBV11-2 with TRBJ1-1, with 7 bases aligning to TRBD1. Germline CDR1 SGHAT, CDR2 FQNNGV. The CDR3 sequence is 14 residues long. Losses at the gene ends were 5 bases for V and 1 base for J; bases not matched to a gene: 4. CDR3 residues: CASSAGDRNTEAFF. In nucleotides, the CDR3 is TGTGCCAGCAGCGCAGGGGACAGGAACACTGAAGCTTTCTTT.

The chain has TRBV19 and TRBJ1-5; D gene uncertain. V was clipped by 5 bases and J by 3 bases, with 14 bases between them. Germline values: CDR1 LNHDA, CDR2 SQIVND (reference sequence). CDR3 size: 15 residues. CDR3 nucleotides: TGTGCCAGTAGTCCCTCCGACGGCCCCAATCAGCCCCAGCATTTT. Its translation is CASSPSDGPNQPQHF.

The count of this clonotype is one. The rearrangement uses TRBV5-4 and TRBJ2-2; 11 positions agree with TRBD2. The CDR3 is made up of 14 amino acids. In germline, CDR1 is SGHNT, CDR2 YYREEE (reference sequence). Trimming cost V 8 bases and J 2 bases; bases outside gene matches: 2. The CDR3 here is CASSGRANTGELFF. The CDR3, as DNA: TGTGCCAGTAGCGGGAGGGCCAACACCGGGGAGCTGTTTTTT.

This chain uses TRBV28 with TRBJ2-5; 12 positions match TRBD2. CDR3 length: 13 amino acids. The ends lost 8 bases at V and 3 bases at J; junction bases unmatched: 1. Germline V gene data show CDR1 as MDHEN and CDR2 as SYDVKM. Here the CDR3 DNA reads TGTGCCAGCCGACTAGCGGGAGAAGAGACCCAGTACTTC. Protein sequence: CASRLAGEETQYF.

The J gene is TRBJ2-5, the V gene TRBV29-1; D remains ambiguous. Trimming cost V 3 bases and J 1 base, with 6 bases left between them. The CDR3 has 12 residues. Germline assignment: CDR1 SQVTM and CDR2 ANQGSEA. The CDR3 nucleotides read TGCAGCGTTGAGTATAGCCAAGAGACCCAGTACTTC. It specifies CSVEYSQETQYF. The full variable domain, with the rest looked up from reference TRBV29-1 and TRBJ2-5, is SAVISQKPSRDICQRGTSLTIQCQVDSQVTMMFWYRQQPGQSLTLIATANQGSEATYESGFVIDKFPISRPNLTFSTLTVSNMSPEDSSIYLCSVEYSQETQYFGPGTRLLVL.

J is TRBJ2-5 and V is TRBV20-1; D remains ambiguous. The length of the CDR3 is 12 residues. Looked up from germline, CDR1 is DFQATT and CDR2 is SNEGSKA (reference sequence). V lost 5 bases and J lost 1, with 8 bases in between. This chain's CDR3 is CSASKPQETQYF. CDR3 sequence (DNA): TGCAGTGCTTCAAAGCCCCAAGAGACCCAGTACTTC.

V usage is TRBV2 and J usage is TRBJ2-7, with D maybe TRBD1 (6 bases). The CDR3 has 15 residues. Looked up from germline, CDR1 is SNHLY and CDR2 is FYNNEI. V lost 5 bases to trimming and J lost 2 bases, with 16 bases between them. CDR3 sequence: CASSQQGRLTYEQYF. The CDR3 region has the DNA TGTGCCAGCAGTCAACAGGGACGGCTTACCTACGAGCAGTACTTC.

This chain connects TRBV2 to TRBJ2-3; 10 positions agree with TRBD2. The CDR3 has 17 amino acids. Germline CDR1 and CDR2: SNHLY and FYNNEI. J was trimmed by 4 bases and V by 2 bases; bases with no gene match: 9. CDR3 amino acids: CASSERWRSGRADTQYF. The DNA for the CDR3 is TGTGCCAGCAGTGAAAGGTGGCGCAGCGGGAGGGCAGATACGCAGTATTTT.

The chain is built from TRBV7-2 and TRBJ2-7; D gene ambiguous. Germline CDR1 reads SGHTA; CDR2 reads FQGNSA. The V end was cut by 3 bases, the J end by 0 bases, with 12 bases between. CDR3 size: 15 residues. The CDR3 DNA reads as TGTGCCAGCAGCTTTGGACGGATGAGCTCCTACGAGCAGTACTTC. This codes for CASSFGRMSSYEQYF.

The chain joins TRBV2 to TRBJ2-5, with D maybe TRBD2 (6 bases). In germline, CDR1 is SNHLY, CDR2 FYNNEI. V dropped 3 bases and J dropped 11 bases, with 10 bases sitting between them. CDR3 length: 11 residues. The CDR3 DNA reads TGTGCCAGCAGTGAGGGGGACTTGCAGTACTTC. Protein sequence: CASSEGDLQYF.

This clonotype has a handful of counts. This sequence joins TRBV27 and TRBJ2-7; D gene unclear. The V end lost 0 bases, the J end lost 2 bases, and 8 bases lay between the germline ends. In germline, CDR1 is MNHEY, CDR2 SMNVEV (reference sequence). There are 14 residues in the CDR3. For the CDR3, the DNA is TGTGCCAGCAGTTTATCTGGCGGACCCTACGAGCAGTACTTC. Protein product: CASSLSGGPYEQYF.

The chain combines TRBV7-9 with TRBJ1-2, with 7 bases lining up with TRBD1. The germline V gene has CDR1 SEHNR and CDR2 FQNEAQ (reference sequence). V lost 10 bases to trimming and J lost 3 bases; unmatched junction nucleotides: 11. The CDR3 totals 14 residues. CDR3 nucleotide sequence: TGTGCCAACGAAAGAGCCGGGACAGACTATGGCTACACCTTC. This gives the protein CANERAGTDYGYTF.

CDR3 bases: TGTGCCAGCAGTTACATGGGTACCGAGACCCAGTACTTC. Translated, it gives CASSYMGTETQYF. V and J are TRBV6-5 and TRBJ2-5; no clear D gene. The CDR3 totals 13 residues. V shed 2 bases and J shed 5 bases, with 9 bases lying between them. Germline V gene lookup returns CDR1 MNHEY and CDR2 SVGAGI.

V usage is TRBV30 and J usage is TRBJ1-4; maybe TRBD1 (6 bases). CDR1 is GTSNPN and CDR2 is SVGIG in the germline V gene (reference sequence). V lost 4 bases and J 3 bases, leaving 12 bases between the germline ends. The CDR3 consists of 14 residues. DNA of the CDR3: TGTGCCTGGACCCCAGGGGCGCCTAATGAAAAACTGTTTTTT. Protein sequence: CAWTPGAPNEKLFF.

The chain is built from TRBV7-2 and TRBJ2-7; TRBD2 is a possible D gene (5 bases). The germline V gene has CDR1 SGHTA and CDR2 FQGNSA. CDR3 length: 18 residues. V dropped 2 bases and J dropped 3 bases, with 23 bases sitting between them. The CDR3 spells CASSLWRRARETGYEQYF. CDR3 DNA sequence: TGTGCCAGCAGCTTATGGAGGCGGGCGCGAGAGACCGGCTACGAGCAGTACTTC.

The chain links TRBV20-1 to TRBJ2-3; 10 bases are shared with TRBD2. J was trimmed by 5 bases and V by 6 bases; bases with no gene match: 2. The CDR3 contains 12 residues. Germline loops: CDR1 DFQATT, CDR2 SNEGSKA (reference sequence). The CDR3 spells CSASSGRDTQYF. The CDR3 DNA follows: TGCAGTGCCTCTAGCGGGAGAGATACGCAGTATTTT.

In DNA, the CDR3 is TGTGCCAGCAGACCTCCGGATTGGCAGGGTCTTATCGATGAGCAGTTCTTC. Its protein is CASRPPDWQGLIDEQFF. The chain carries TRBV7-8 and TRBJ2-1, with a tentative D call TRBD1 (5 bases). Germline loops: CDR1 SGHVS, CDR2 FQNEAQ. This CDR3 is 17 amino acids long. V lost 6 bases to trimming and J lost 8 bases, with 26 bases between them.

V is TRBV28 and J is TRBJ2-7; tentative D call: TRBD2 (6 bases). The CDR3 is 14 amino acids. The germline V gene encodes CDR1 MDHEN and CDR2 SYDVKM. V dropped 5 bases and J dropped 2 bases, with 13 bases sitting between them. CDR3 coding DNA: TGTGCCAGCAGTCCCCCGGGAGACGCCTACGAGCAGTACTTC. It yields the protein CASSPPGDAYEQYF.

This chain links TRBV14 with TRBJ1-1; D is perhaps TRBD1 (5 bases). Germline values: CDR1 SGHDN, CDR2 FVKESK. V was cut by 4 bases and J by 1 base, with 13 bases left in between. CDR3 size: 15 residues. The CDR3, as DNA: TGTGCCAGCAGCCGAATGGGACGGGGGAACACTGAAGCTTTCTTT. Translating it yields CASSRMGRGNTEAFF.

This chain uses TRBV5-1 with TRBJ1-5; D not resolved. Trimming left V 3 bases short and J 5 bases short, with 15 bases between. The CDR3 runs 15 residues. Germline V CDR1 and CDR2: SGHRS, YFSETQ. The CDR3 nucleotides read TGCGCCAGCAGCTACGCAGGAGAGGGTCATCAGCCCCAGCATTTT. Amino acid sequence: CASSYAGEGHQPQHF.

The chain recombines TRBV6-6 with TRBJ2-7; perhaps TRBD1 as D (6 bases). CDR1 is MNHNY and CDR2 is SVGAGI in the germline V gene (reference sequence). Between the trimmed V and J ends, which lost 6 bases and 3 bases, there was a span of 15 bases. The CDR3 covers 14 residues. This CDR3 is CASSPGTLFYEQYF. DNA of the CDR3: TGTGCCAGCAGCCCCGGGACACTTTTCTACGAGCAGTACTTC.